Sequencing of this T cell receptor (beta chain) was carried out in a study of T cells in Graves' hyperthyroidism and ophthalmopathy. Overall study context: Peripheral blood samples were taken at initial diagnosis, prior to any treatment. Overall study results and limits: The model identified upcoming ophthalmopathy a median about six months ahead of onset.

From around 11 ml of fresh peripheral blood, PBMCs were isolated. Amplification of TCR beta CDR3 regions used RNA as the template. TCR CDR3 underwent first-round RT-PCR with the HTBI primer set. MiXCR, applied by TCRdb to the multiplex PCR reads, yields one record per CDR3 protein. The repertoire has fewer than 750,000 distinct CDR3 sequences, roughly 15% of them found once; the top ten carry 4.3%. The length of the CDR3 is 14 residues. Germline loops: CDR1 MDHEN, CDR2 SYDVKM. Trimming shortened V by 5 bases and J by 4 bases, and 12 bases separated the two germline ends. This clonotype was seen ten or more times. The target antigen is unknown.

Sequenced input: blood. The clonotype comes from a woman in her thirties or forties with Graves' ophthalmopathy. The V gene is TRBV28, the J gene TRBJ1-5; D might be TRBD1 (6 bases). The CDR3 region is CASSPRQENQPQHF. The DNA of the CDR3 is TGTGCCAGCAGTCCCCGACAGGAAAATCAGCCCCAGCATTTT.